What follows are 4 T cell receptor beta chains derived from one specimen sequenced in a study of CD8+CD57+ T cells in acquired aplastic anemia. CDR3 and TCR beta VDJ profiling relied on genomic DNA as the template. From the reads, TCRdb called clonotypes with MiXCR, one entry per CDR3 protein. The repertoire holds just over 450,000 distinct CDR3 sequences, with about a third as singletons. All sequencing subjects had displayed CD8+CD57+ cell expansion on flow cytometry. Sequenced: sorted CD4+, CD8+, or CD8+CD57+ T cells (not recorded which) from PBMCs. The source of these receptors is a human donor with aplastic anemia.

This clonotype was seen at least ten times. The V call is TRBV20-1, the J call TRBJ2-7; D is ambiguous. CDR3 length equals 13 residues. Looked up from germline, CDR1 is DFQATT and CDR2 is SNEGSKA (reference sequence). V was clipped by 3 bases and J by 3 bases, with 12 bases between them. The DNA of the CDR3 is TGCAGTGCTAGCGGACCTTCTTTCTACGAGCAGTACTTC. Protein product: CSASGPSFYEQYF.

The rearrangement uses TRBV10-1 and TRBJ2-2, with 9 nucleotides matching TRBD1. CDR1 and CDR2 (germline): WNHNN, SYGVQD (reference sequence). The V and J ends lost 6 bases and 5 bases, in that order; junction bases with no gene match: 10. The CDR3 runs to 16 residues. The DNA of the CDR3 is TGCGCCAGCAGCCCATTCACAGGGGGCCTGACCGGGGAGCTGTTTTTT. Translating gives CASSPFTGGLTGELFF.

This clonotype was counted only a few times. V is TRBV20-1 and J is TRBJ2-3; 11 bases match TRBD2. This CDR3 region has 14 residues. Looked up from germline, CDR1 is DFQATT and CDR2 is SNEGSKA (reference sequence). The junction had 3 bases not matched to a gene; V was cut back by 3 bases and J by 4 bases. The CDR3 spells CSASSGRAPDTQYF. CDR3 DNA: TGCAGTGCTAGTAGCGGGAGGGCCCCAGATACGCAGTATTTT.

Points on this clonotype: A junction end diverges from the germline sequence, so it may reflect a read error. This sequence joins TRBV6-5 and TRBJ1-5, with D possibly TRBD1 on 6 matching bases. The germline V gene has CDR1 MNHEY and CDR2 SVGAGI. There are 15 residues in the CDR3. The CDR3 reads CASSSRTASNQPQRF. The CDR3 nucleotides are TGTGCCAGCAGTTCCCGGACAGCTAGCAATCAGCCCCAGCGTTTT.